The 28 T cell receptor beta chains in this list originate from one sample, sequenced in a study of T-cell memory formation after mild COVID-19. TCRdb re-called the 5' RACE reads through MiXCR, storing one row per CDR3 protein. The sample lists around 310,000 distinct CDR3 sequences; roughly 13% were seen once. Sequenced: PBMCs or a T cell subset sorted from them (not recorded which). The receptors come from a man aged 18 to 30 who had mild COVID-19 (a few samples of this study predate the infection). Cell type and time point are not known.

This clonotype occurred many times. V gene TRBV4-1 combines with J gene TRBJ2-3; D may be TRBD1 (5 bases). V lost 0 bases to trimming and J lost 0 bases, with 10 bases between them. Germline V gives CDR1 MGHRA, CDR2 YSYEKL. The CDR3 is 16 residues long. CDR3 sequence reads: CASSQEGAPSTDTQYF. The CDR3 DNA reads TGCGCCAGCAGCCAAGAAGGGGCGCCAAGCACAGATACGCAGTATTTT.

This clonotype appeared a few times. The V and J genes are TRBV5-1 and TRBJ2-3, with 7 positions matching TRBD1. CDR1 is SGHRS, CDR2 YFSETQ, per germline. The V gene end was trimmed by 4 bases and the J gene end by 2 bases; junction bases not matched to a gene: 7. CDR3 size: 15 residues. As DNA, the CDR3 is TGCGCCAGCAGCATTAAGACAGGGTTCACAGATACGCAGTATTTT. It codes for CASSIKTGFTDTQYF.

CDR3 loop: CASRSGQGVDEQYF. CDR3 coding DNA: TGTGCCAGCAGGTCGGGACAGGGTGTTGACGAGCAGTACTTC. J is TRBJ2-7 and V is TRBV6-5; 9 nucleotides line up with TRBD1. The CDR3 runs 14 residues. V was clipped by 6 bases and J by 5 bases; unmatched bases: 8. Germline V lookup: CDR1 MNHEY, CDR2 SVGAGI.

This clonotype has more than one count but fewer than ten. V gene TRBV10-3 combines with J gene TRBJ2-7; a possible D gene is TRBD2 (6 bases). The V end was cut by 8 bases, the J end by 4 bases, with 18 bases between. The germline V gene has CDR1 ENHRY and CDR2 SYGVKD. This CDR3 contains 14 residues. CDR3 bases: TGTGCCATCGGCAGCGGGCCCGGGGCATACGAGCAGTACTTC. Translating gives CAIGSGPGAYEQYF.

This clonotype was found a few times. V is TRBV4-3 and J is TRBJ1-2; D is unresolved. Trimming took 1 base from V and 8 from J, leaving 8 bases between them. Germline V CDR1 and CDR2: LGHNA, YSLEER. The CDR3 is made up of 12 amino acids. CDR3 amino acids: CASSQGPKGYTF. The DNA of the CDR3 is TGCGCCAGCAGCCAAGGGCCCAAGGGCTACACCTTC.

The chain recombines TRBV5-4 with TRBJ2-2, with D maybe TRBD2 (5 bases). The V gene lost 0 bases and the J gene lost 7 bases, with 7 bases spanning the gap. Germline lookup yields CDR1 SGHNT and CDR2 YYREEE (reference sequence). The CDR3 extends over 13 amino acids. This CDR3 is CASSLGGIGELFF. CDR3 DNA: TGTGCCAGCAGCTTGGGAGGGATCGGGGAGCTGTTTTTT.

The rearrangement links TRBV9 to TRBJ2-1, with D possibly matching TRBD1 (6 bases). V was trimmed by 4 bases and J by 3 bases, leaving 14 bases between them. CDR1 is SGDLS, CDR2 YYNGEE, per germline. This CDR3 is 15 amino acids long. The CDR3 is CASSPTGELYNEQFF. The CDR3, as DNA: TGTGCCAGCAGCCCGACAGGAGAACTCTACAATGAGCAGTTCTTC.

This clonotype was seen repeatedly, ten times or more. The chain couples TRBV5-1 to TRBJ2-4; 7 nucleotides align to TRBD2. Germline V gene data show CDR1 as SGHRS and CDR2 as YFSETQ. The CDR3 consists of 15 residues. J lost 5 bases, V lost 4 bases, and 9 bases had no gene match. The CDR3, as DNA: TGCGCCAGCAGCCCACCGGGGGGTCTTCAAAACATTCAGTACTTC. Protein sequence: CASSPPGGLQNIQYF.

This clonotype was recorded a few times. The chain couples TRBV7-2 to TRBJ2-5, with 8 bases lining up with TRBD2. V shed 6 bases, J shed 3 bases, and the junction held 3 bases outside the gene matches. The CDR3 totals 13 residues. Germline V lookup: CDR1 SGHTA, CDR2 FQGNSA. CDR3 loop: CASRTSVEETQYF. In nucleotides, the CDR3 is TGTGCCAGCAGGACTAGCGTTGAAGAGACCCAGTACTTC.

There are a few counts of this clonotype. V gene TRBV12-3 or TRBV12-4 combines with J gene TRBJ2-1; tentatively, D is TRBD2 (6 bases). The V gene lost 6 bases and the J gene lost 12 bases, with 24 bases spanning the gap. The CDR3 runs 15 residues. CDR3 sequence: CASRVLGTSTWGQFF. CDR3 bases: TGTGCCAGCAGAGTTTTGGGGACTTCGACCTGGGGGCAGTTCTTC.

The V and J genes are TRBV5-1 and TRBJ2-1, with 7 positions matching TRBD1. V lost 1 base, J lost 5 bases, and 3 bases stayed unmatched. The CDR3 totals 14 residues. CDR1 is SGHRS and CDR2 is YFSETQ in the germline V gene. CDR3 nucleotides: TGCGCCAGCAGCTTGCAACAGGGGAACAATGAGCAGTTCTTC. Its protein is CASSLQQGNNEQFF.

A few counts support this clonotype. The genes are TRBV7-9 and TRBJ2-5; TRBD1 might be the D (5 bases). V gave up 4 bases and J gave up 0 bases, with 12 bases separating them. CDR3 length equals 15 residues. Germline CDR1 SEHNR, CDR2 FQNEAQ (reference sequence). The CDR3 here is CASSSPARDQETQYF. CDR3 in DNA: TGTGCCAGCAGCTCGCCAGCCAGGGACCAAGAGACCCAGTACTTC. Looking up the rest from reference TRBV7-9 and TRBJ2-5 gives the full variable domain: DTGVSQNPRHKITKRGQNVTFRCDPISEHNRLYWYRQTLGQGPEFLTYFQNEAQLEKSRLLSDRFSAERPKGSFSTLEIQRTEQGDSAMYLCASSSPARDQETQYFGPGTRLLVL.

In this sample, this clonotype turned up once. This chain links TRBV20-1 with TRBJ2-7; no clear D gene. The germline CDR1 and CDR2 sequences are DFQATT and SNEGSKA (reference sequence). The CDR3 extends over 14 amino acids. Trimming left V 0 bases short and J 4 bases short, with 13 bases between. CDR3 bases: TGCAGTGCTAGAGATCTGGATCTGATTTACGAGCAGTACGTC. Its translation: CSARDLDLIYEQYV.

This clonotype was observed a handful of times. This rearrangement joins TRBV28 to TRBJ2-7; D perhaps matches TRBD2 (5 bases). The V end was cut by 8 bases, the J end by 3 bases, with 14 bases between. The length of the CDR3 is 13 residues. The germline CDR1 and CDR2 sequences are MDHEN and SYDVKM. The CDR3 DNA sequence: TGTGCCAGCGCGGGCAGTGCACGCTACGAGCAGTACGTC. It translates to CASAGSARYEQYV.

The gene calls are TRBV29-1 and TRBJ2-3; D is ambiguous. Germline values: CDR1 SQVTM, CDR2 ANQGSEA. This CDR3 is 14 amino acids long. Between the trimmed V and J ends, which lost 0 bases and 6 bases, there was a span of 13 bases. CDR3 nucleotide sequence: TGCAGCGTTGAAGATCGGGCTAGTTTTGATACGCAGTATTTT. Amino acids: CSVEDRASFDTQYF.

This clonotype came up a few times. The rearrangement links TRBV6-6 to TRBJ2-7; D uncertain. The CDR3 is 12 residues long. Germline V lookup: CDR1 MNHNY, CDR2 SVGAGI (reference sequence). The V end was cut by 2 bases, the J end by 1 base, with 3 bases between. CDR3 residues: CASSYRSYEQYF. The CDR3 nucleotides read TGTGCCAGCAGTTACCGGTCCTACGAGCAGTACTTC.

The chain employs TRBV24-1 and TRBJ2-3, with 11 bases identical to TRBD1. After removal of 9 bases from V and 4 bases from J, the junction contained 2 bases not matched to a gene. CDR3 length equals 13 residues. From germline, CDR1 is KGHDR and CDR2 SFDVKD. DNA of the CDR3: TGTGCCACCGAGGGACAGGGGGCAGATACGCAGTATTTT. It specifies CATEGQGADTQYF.

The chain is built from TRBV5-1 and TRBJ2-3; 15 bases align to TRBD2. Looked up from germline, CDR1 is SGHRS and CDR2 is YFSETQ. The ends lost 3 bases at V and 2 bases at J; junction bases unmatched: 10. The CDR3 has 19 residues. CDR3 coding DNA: TGCGCCAGCAGCTATGGGACTAGCGGGGGGTCTCACTTCACAGATACGCAGTATTTT. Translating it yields CASSYGTSGGSHFTDTQYF.

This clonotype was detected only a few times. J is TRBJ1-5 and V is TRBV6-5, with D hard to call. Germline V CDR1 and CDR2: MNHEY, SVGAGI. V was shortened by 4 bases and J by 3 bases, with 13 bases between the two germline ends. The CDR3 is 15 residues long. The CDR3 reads CASSSEGPPNQPQHF. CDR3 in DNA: TGTGCCAGCAGTTCAGAGGGTCCCCCCAATCAGCCCCAGCATTTT.

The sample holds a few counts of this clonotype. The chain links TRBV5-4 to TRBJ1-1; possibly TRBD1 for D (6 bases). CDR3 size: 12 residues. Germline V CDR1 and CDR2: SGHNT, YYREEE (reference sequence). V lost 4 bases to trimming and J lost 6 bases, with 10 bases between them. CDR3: CASSRPGAEAFF. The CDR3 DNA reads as TGTGCCAGCAGCCGGCCAGGGGCTGAAGCTTTCTTT.

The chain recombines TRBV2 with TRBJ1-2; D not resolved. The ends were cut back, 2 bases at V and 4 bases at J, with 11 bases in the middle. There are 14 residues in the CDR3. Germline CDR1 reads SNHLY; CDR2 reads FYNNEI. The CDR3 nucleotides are TGTGCCAGCAGTGAATCCGGGTCTGGCTATGGCTACACCTTC. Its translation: CASSESGSGYGYTF.

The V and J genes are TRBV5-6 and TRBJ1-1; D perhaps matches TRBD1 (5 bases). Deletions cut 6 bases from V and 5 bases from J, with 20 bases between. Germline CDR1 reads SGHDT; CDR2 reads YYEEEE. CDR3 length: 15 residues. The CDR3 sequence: CASTPGGGRWTEAFF. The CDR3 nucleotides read TGTGCCAGCACTCCCGGGGGAGGTCGGTGGACTGAAGCTTTCTTT.

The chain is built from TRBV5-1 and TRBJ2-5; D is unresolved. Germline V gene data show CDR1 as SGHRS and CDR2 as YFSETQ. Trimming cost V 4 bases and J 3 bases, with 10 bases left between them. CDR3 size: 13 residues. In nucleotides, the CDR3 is TGCGCCAGCAGCCCGATAGGCGAAGAGACCCAGTACTTC. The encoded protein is CASSPIGEETQYF.

The CDR3 sequence is CASSEIVVAEFSLYEQYV. Here the CDR3 DNA reads TGTGCCAGCAGTGAAATAGTGGTGGCAGAGTTTAGCCTCTACGAGCAGTACGTC. The gene calls are TRBV6-1 and TRBJ2-7; no definite D call. V gave up 2 bases and J gave up 3 bases, with 23 bases separating them. Germline CDR1 reads MNHNS; CDR2 reads SASEGT. The CDR3 loop spans 18 amino acids.

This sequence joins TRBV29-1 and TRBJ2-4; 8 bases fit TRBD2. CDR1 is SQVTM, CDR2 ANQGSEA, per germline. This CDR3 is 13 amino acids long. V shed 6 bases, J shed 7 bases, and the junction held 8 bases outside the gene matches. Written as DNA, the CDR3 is TGCAGCGTCTGTGACGGGAGGGGGAACATTCAGTACTTC. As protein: CSVCDGRGNIQYF. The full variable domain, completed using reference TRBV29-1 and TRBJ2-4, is SAVISQKPSRDICQRGTSLTIQCQVDSQVTMMFWYRQQPGQSLTLIATANQGSEATYESGFVIDKFPISRPNLTFSTLTVSNMSPEDSSIYLCSVCDGRGNIQYFGAGTRLSVL.

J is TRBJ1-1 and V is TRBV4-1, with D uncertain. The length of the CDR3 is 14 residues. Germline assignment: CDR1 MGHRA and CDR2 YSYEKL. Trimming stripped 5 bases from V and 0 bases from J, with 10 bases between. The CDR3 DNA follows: TGCGCCAGCAGCAGGAAAATGGTGAACACTGAAGCTTTCTTT. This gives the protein CASSRKMVNTEAFF.

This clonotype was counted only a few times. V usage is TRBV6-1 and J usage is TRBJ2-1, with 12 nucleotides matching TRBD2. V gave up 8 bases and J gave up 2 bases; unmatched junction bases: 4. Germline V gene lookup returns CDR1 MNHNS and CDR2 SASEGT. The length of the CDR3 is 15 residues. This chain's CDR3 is CASLGLAGPYNEQFF. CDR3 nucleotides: TGTGCCAGCTTAGGACTAGCGGGGCCCTACAATGAGCAGTTCTTC.

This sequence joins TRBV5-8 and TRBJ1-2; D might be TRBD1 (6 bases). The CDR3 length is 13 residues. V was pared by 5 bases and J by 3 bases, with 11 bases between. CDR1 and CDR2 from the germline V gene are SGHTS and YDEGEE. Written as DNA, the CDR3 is TGTGCCAGCAGGCCCCGGACAGACTATGGCTACACCTTC. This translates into CASRPRTDYGYTF.